The rows below give T cell receptor beta chains drawn from one sample of a study of T cells in Graves' hyperthyroidism and ophthalmopathy. TCRdb independently ran MiXCR on the multiplex PCR reads; one entry per CDR3 protein. The table has about 560,000 distinct CDR3 sequences, about 15% seen once. Sequenced input: blood. These TCRs come from a woman aged 40 to 50 with Graves' hyperthyroidism. Both conserved end residues are part of each CDR3. The order of the fields is D gene, clone size, J gene, V gene, CDR3 DNA, CDR3 protein. The D gene is left open where the match is weak. Clone size is not always given. Where it is, it says once, few, many or a class for expanded clones.

.	few	TRBJ1-5	TRBV5-1	TGCGCCAGCAGGGAGGGAACGTATAGCAATCAGCCCCAGCATTTT	CASREGTYSNQPQHF
TRBD1	many	TRBJ2-5	TRBV2	TGTGCCAGAGAAACAGGGGCGCAAGAGACCCAGTACTTC	CARETGAQETQYF
TRBD1	.	TRBJ2-7	TRBV28	TGTGCCAGCAACTCTCAGGGGGCGTGGGAGCAGTACTTC	CASNSQGAWEQYF
TRBD2	.	TRBJ2-7	TRBV4-1	TGCGCCAGCAGCGTCCAACTAGCGGGAGCATACGAGCAGTACTTC	CASSVQLAGAYEQYF
.	many	TRBJ2-7	TRBV6-2/TRBV6-3	TGTGCCAGCAGGACAGCGGGACAGTCCTACGAGCAGTACTTC	CASRTAGQSYEQYF
TRBD2	many	TRBJ2-7	TRBV20-1	TGCAGTGCTAGAGATTGGACTAGCAGCCCCGAGCAGTACTTC	CSARDWTSSPEQYF
.	once	TRBJ1-4	TRBV7-9	TGTGCCAGCAGCACCCCGGACGTTAGGGATGAAATACTGTTTTTT	CASSTPDVRDEILFF
.	many	TRBJ2-3	TRBV27	TGTGCCAGCAGTTTAATGCGGTACACAGATACGCAGTATTTT	CASSLMRYTDTQYF
TRBD1	few	TRBJ2-7	TRBV7-3	TGTGCCAGCAGCTTAGACCGGACAGGGGCGGACGAGCAGTACTTC	CASSLDRTGADEQYF
TRBD2	.	TRBJ2-3	TRBV5-5	TGTGCCAGCAGCTTGGGGACTAGCGGGGGGACCACAGATACGCAGTATTTT	CASSLGTSGGTTDTQYF
.	many	TRBJ1-5	TRBV28	TGTGCCAGCAGTTTACTAGGGACGTTGGGCAATCAGCCCCAGCATTTT	CASSLLGTLGNQPQHF
TRBD1	few	TRBJ2-7	TRBV25-1	TGTGCCAGCAGTGGCCTCGCGACAGGGAAGGTGCAGTACTTC	CASSGLATGKVQYF
.	many	TRBJ2-1	TRBV11-1	TGTGCCAGCAGTCCTAGCGAGAACTCCTACAATGAGCAGTTCTTC	CASSPSENSYNEQFF
.	.	TRBJ1-1	TRBV5-5	TGTGCCGGCAGTTTCGACATGAACACTGAAGCTTTCTTT	CAGSFDMNTEAFF
.	many	TRBJ1-5	TRBV2	TGTGCCAGCACCAGAAGGGGCAATCAGCCCCAGCATTTT	CASTRRGNQPQHF
TRBD2	many	TRBJ2-7	TRBV20-1	TGCAGTGCTGGATCTAGCGGGGGCTCCTACGAGCAGTACTTC	CSAGSSGGSYEQYF
.	few	TRBJ1-4	TRBV28	TGTGCCAGCAGTTTTGAGAGGGGAGAAAAACTGTTTTTT	CASSFERGEKLFF
.	many	TRBJ2-3	TRBV2	TGTGCCAGCGGGCAGGGCACAGATACGCAGTATTTT	CASGQGTDTQYF
.	many	TRBJ2-3	TRBV20-1	TGCAGTGCTTTGACTAGAGATACGCAGTATTTT	CSALTRDTQYF
TRBD1	.	TRBJ2-6	TRBV27	TGTGCCAGCAGTTTAACAGGGGCGAATGGGGCCAACGTCCTGACTTTC	CASSLTGANGANVLTF
.	many	TRBJ2-4	TRBV27	TGTGCCAGCAGACGAACAGTAGCCAAAAACATTCAGTACTTC	CASRRTVAKNIQYF
.	.	TRBJ1-1	TRBV20-1	TGCAGTGCTGGGCGGGGGTTGGAGAACACTGAAGCTTTCTTT	CSAGRGLENTEAFF
.	many	TRBJ1-5	TRBV2	TGTGCCACTAAAACTCAAGGAAATAGCAATCAGCCCCAGCATTTT	CATKTQGNSNQPQHF
.	few	TRBJ2-1	TRBV9	TGTGCCAGCAGCGTAGGTGGGGAAGGCTACAATGAGCAGTTCTTC	CASSVGGEGYNEQFF
TRBD1	few	TRBJ1-2	TRBV6-1	TGTGCCAGCCTTTTATCTGGGACAGAATATGGCTACACCTTC	CASLLSGTEYGYTF
.	many	TRBJ1-2	TRBV6-1	TGTGCCAGCAGTGAAAATATCCCGATGGGGGGCTACACCTTC	CASSENIPMGGYTF
.	.	TRBJ1-1	TRBV11-3	TGTGCCAGCAGCTTAGATTCTCGGGGAAACACTGAAGCTTTCTTT	CASSLDSRGNTEAFF
.	many	TRBJ1-5	TRBV20-1	TGCAGTGCTAGAGAGGGTTCGGGCCTTAATCAGCCCCAGCATTTT	CSAREGSGLNQPQHF
TRBD2	many	TRBJ2-3	TRBV7-8	TGTGCCAGCAGCTTAAGCGGGAGAGGAACAGATACGCAGTATTTT	CASSLSGRGTDTQYF
TRBD2	many	TRBJ2-1	TRBV20-1	TGCAGTGCTAGACAAACTAGCGGGAGATCTGAGCAGTTCTTC	CSARQTSGRSEQFF
.	many	TRBJ2-1	TRBV5-6	TGTGCCAGCAGCAGGGACGTAGCCTACAATGAGCAGTTCTTC	CASSRDVAYNEQFF
.	many	TRBJ1-1	TRBV4-1	TGCGCCAGCAGCCAAGTACCCGGGACACCGAACACTGAAGCTTTCTTT	CASSQVPGTPNTEAFF
.	few	TRBJ2-3	TRBV12-3/TRBV12-4	TGTGCCAGCAGTCCCCCCCTTTCGGCAGATACGCAGTATTTT	CASSPPLSADTQYF
.	many	TRBJ1-5	TRBV28	TGTGCCAGCAGTTACCCAAGCAATCAGCCCCAGCATTTT	CASSYPSNQPQHF
.	few	TRBJ1-5	TRBV19	TGTGCCAGTAGTATAATCGTAGGGGCAGTAAATCAGCCCCAGCATTTT	CASSIIVGAVNQPQHF
.	many	TRBJ2-3	TRBV10-3	TGTGCCATCAGAAGGGACAACACAGATACGCAGTATTTT	CAIRRDNTDTQYF
.	few	TRBJ2-7	TRBV7-6	TGTGCCAGCAGCTTACTAGGAAAGGACGACCAGTACTTC	CASSLLGKDDQYF
.	many	TRBJ2-7	TRBV5-1	TGCGCCAGCAGCTTTCTAAGCGGAGACTCGTCCTACGAGCAGTACTTC	CASSFLSGDSSYEQYF
TRBD1	many	TRBJ1-1	TRBV28	TGTGCCAGCAGGGGGGACAGAGGAAACACTGAAGCTTTCTTT	CASRGDRGNTEAFF
.	.	TRBJ2-7	TRBV27	TGTGCCAGCAGGCGGACGAAGGAGAGCTACGAGCAGTACTTC	CASRRTKESYEQYF
TRBD1	few	TRBJ2-1	TRBV28	TGTGCCAGCGGCGACAGGGGAGATGAGCAGTTCTTC	CASGDRGDEQFF
TRBD1	many	TRBJ2-5	TRBV7-7	TGTGCTAGCAGCTCGGGGACAGGGGTACAAGAGACCCAGTACTTC	CASSSGTGVQETQYF
.	many	TRBJ1-1	TRBV2	TGTGCCAGCAGTGGACGCCCGGGGGGCGCAGCTTTCTTT	CASSGRPGGAAFF
.	.	TRBJ2-3	TRBV27	TGTGCCAGCAGACTACTTGGGCAAGATACGCAGTATTTT	CASRLLGQDTQYF
.	many	TRBJ2-3	TRBV7-9	TGTGCCAGCAGCACTCCCCTAGACAGAACCAGGTGGCCAGATACGCAGTATTTT	CASSTPLDRTRWPDTQYF
TRBD1	many	TRBJ1-1	TRBV6-1	TGTGCCAGCAGCAAACAGGGGTTGTTAGCTTTCTTT	CASSKQGLLAFF
.	.	TRBJ2-3	TRBV28	TGTGCCAGCAGGAACCAGCCTACAGGGTTGGCGCAGTATTTT	CASRNQPTGLAQYF
.	few	TRBJ2-1	TRBV7-7	TGTGCTAGCAGCCCACTAACGGTTGCGCCCGAGCAGTTCTTC	CASSPLTVAPEQFF
.	.	TRBJ2-6	TRBV5-8	TGTGCCAGCAGCTTGGACCCGGAGTACTCTGGGGCCAACGTCCTGACTTTC	CASSLDPEYSGANVLTF
TRBD1	many	TRBJ1-2	TRBV28	TGTGCCAGCAGTTTACCCCTTGGGACAGGATATGGCTACACCTTC	CASSLPLGTGYGYTF
.	many	TRBJ1-2	TRBV30	TGTGCCTGGAGGGCTGTGGACAGACAGATGTATGGCTACACCTTC	CAWRAVDRQMYGYTF
TRBD1	.	TRBJ1-2	TRBV6-1	TGTGCCAGCGGGACAGGCCTTCCCTATGGCTACACCTTC	CASGTGLPYGYTF